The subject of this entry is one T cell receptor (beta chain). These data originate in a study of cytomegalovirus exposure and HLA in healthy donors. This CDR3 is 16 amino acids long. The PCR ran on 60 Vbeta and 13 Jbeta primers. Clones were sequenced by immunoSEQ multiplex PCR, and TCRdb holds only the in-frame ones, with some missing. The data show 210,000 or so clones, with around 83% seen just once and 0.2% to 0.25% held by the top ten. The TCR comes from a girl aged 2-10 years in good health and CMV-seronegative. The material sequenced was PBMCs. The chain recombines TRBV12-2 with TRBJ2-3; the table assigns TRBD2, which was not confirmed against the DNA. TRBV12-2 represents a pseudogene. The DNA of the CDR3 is TGTGCAAGTCGCTTAGCGGAGCTCTCTGGCACAGATACGCAGTATTTT. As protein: CASRLAELSGTDTQYF.